Given below is one TCR beta chain in context. This entry comes from a study of blood T cell repertoires in COVID-19. Background on the study: Specimens from acute and convalescent COVID-19 originated in the United States, Italy and Spain.

This CDR3 is built from 12 residues. The germline V gene has CDR1 MNHNS and CDR2 SASEGT. Deletions cut 5 bases from V and 0 bases from J, with 2 bases between. As handled by the study authors: Nucleated cell counts were estimated from reference gene primer amplification. Profiled with immunoSEQ multiplex PCR; TCRdb holds only in-frame clones, not every one. V and J calls and clone size are given by that table; D and trimming were obtained from the DNA. Found here are hundreds of thousands of clones, approximately 90% of them singletons; the top ten hold approximately 0.69%. Input material: peripheral blood. The source is a man aged 40-55 years with acute or convalescent COVID-19. The rearrangement joins TRBV6-1 to TRBJ2-1; D is unresolved. CDR3 sequence reads: CASSYSYNEQFF. The CDR3, as DNA: TGTGCCAGCAGTTACTCCTACAATGAGCAGTTCTTC.